This entry features one T cell receptor (beta chain) sequence. The antigen remains unidentified. Via MiXCR, TCRdb re-called the 5' RACE reads, giving one row per CDR3 protein. Among about 250,000 distinct CDR3 sequences listed, over 15% were seen once. CDR3 length equals 19 residues. CDR1 is LGHNA and CDR2 is YNFKEQ in the germline V gene. V lost 0 bases to trimming and J lost 4 bases, with 21 bases between them. This sample is part of a study of T-cell memory formation after mild COVID-19. General study results and limits: Clones that got smaller from day 15 to 85 had even CD4/CD8, while clones growing later tipped toward CD4+.

Sequenced: PBMCs or a T cell subset sorted from them (not recorded which). This sequence was found in a man younger than 30 who had mild COVID-19 (a few samples of this study predate the infection). Cell type and time point are not known. The chain uses TRBV4-2 and TRBJ1-4; D might be TRBD1 (5 bases). The CDR3 is CASSQDLPPATVNNEKLFF. For the CDR3, the DNA is TGTGCCAGCAGCCAAGATCTACCCCCCGCGACAGTTAATAATGAAAAACTGTTTTTT.